This T cell receptor beta chain was sequenced in a study of T cells in Graves' hyperthyroidism and ophthalmopathy. On the study more broadly: Once the initial diagnosis was made, peripheral blood was obtained before any treatment.

This clonotype was detected many times. Its antigen remains unidentified. Researchers took RNA transcripts and amplified the TCR beta CDR3 regions from them. First-round RT-PCR of the TCR CDR3 relied on the HTBI primer set. TCRdb re-analysed the multiplex PCR reads in MiXCR, keeping a single row per CDR3 protein. The sample has hundreds of thousands of distinct CDR3 sequences, 15% to 17% seen once. Study conclusions and caveats: Most thyroid clonotypes expanded above 0.001 appeared in blood too. In the analysis, a 13 V-J model separated ophthalmopathy from stable hyperthyroidism.

With 5 bases removed from V and 5 bases from J, the gap between germline ends came to 11 bases. CDR1 is LGHNA and CDR2 is YNFKEQ in the germline V gene. This CDR3 is built from 13 residues. Sequencing used blood. This TCR was sampled from a woman aged 18 to 35 with Graves' hyperthyroidism. This chain uses TRBV4-2 with TRBJ2-3; D gene ambiguous. Written as DNA, the CDR3 is TGTGCCAGCAGCGTAGCAGCTTTAGATACGCAGTATTTT. It is translated as CASSVAALDTQYF.